This passage covers 29 T cell receptor beta chains from one sample sequenced in a study of response to subunit inactivated influenza vaccine listed by TCRdb under 2018. Libraries were constructed by RT-PCR. TCRdb shows the sequencer as Illumina HiSeq 2500. TCRdb trimmed the raw reads at Q25, called clones with MiXCR and kept productive beta chains. For every CDR3 protein sequence, its rows merge into one entry that carries the most common genes and DNA. The sample table holds a few hundred thousand distinct CDR3 sequences, of which 12% to 15% were seen once. Of the sample, 11% falls within the top ten clones. The specimen was PBMCs from blood, collected 11 to 12 days after vaccination. The receptors come from a man aged 45-65 years who received an inactivated influenza vaccine. Donor details come from another sample of the same person, matched by shared clones.

In this sample, this clonotype turned up a few times. The chain recombines TRBV7-9 with TRBJ1-1, with 10 nucleotides matching TRBD1. Looked up from germline, CDR1 is SEHNR and CDR2 is FQNEAQ (reference sequence). The V and J ends lost 5 bases and 6 bases, in that order; junction bases with no gene match: 6. The CDR3 has 14 residues. The CDR3 here is CASSARQGASEAFF. For the CDR3, the DNA is TGTGCCAGCAGCGCTAGACAGGGGGCCTCTGAAGCTTTCTTT.

This clonotype has only a few counts. The chain has TRBV15 and TRBJ1-5; D not resolved. There are 12 residues in the CDR3. CDR1 LNHNV and CDR2 YYDKDF come from the germline V gene (reference sequence). The V and J ends lost 5 bases and 6 bases respectively, with 8 bases between them. As DNA, the CDR3 is TGTGCCACCAGCCTAGACCTTCAGCCCCAGCATTTT. Translated, it gives CATSLDLQPQHF.

The rearrangement links TRBV28 to TRBJ2-3; tentatively, D is TRBD2 (5 bases). The CDR3 extends over 17 amino acids. V was cut by 5 bases and J by 2 bases, with 20 bases left in between. Germline V CDR1 and CDR2: MDHEN, SYDVKM. The chain's CDR3 is CASSPSGRTSNTDTQYF. CDR3 coding DNA: TGTGCCAGCAGTCCCTCGGGTAGGACTTCTAACACAGATACGCAGTATTTT.

This clonotype was counted a few times. The chain links TRBV9 to TRBJ2-5; D not certain. Looked up from germline, CDR1 is SGDLS and CDR2 is YYNGEE. V dropped 3 bases and J dropped 5 bases, with 8 bases sitting between them. The CDR3 is 12 amino acids. Here the CDR3 reads CASSGHGETQYF. The CDR3 DNA reads as TGTGCCAGCAGCGGCCATGGGGAGACCCAGTACTTC.

A few counts support this clonotype. The chain joins TRBV20-1 to TRBJ2-3; 14 bases agree with TRBD2. Germline V CDR1 and CDR2: DFQATT, SNEGSKA (reference sequence). The CDR3 sequence is 15 residues long. V was clipped by 3 bases and J by 3 bases; unmatched bases: 2. The CDR3 DNA reads as TGCAGTGCTAGGGGGACTAGCGGGAGAACAGATACGCAGTATTTT. Translating it yields CSARGTSGRTDTQYF.

The rearrangement links TRBV3-1 to TRBJ1-1; 8 bases agree with TRBD1. The CDR3 length is 14 residues. The germline gives CDR1 LGHDT, CDR2 YNNKEL (reference sequence). Trimming cost V 1 base and J 8 bases; bases outside gene matches: 6. This CDR3 is CASSQGGQVAEAFF. Written as DNA, the CDR3 is TGTGCCAGCAGCCAAGGGGGACAGGTAGCCGAAGCTTTCTTT.

This clonotype was seen repeatedly, ten times or more. The V call is TRBV2, the J call TRBJ2-5; 8 nucleotides agree with TRBD1. The ends lost 3 bases at V and 7 bases at J; junction bases unmatched: 7. Germline V gene lookup returns CDR1 SNHLY and CDR2 FYNNEI. CDR3 size: 14 residues. The CDR3 nucleotides are TGTGCCAGCAGTGACGGACAGGGATCGGTGACCCAGTACTTC. Protein product: CASSDGQGSVTQYF.

The V and J genes are TRBV24-1 and TRBJ2-2, with 14 bases fitting TRBD2. Germline V CDR1 and CDR2: KGHDR, SFDVKD. Germline trimming cut 7 bases from V and 1 base from J; bases unmatched to any gene: 1. This CDR3 has 16 residues. The CDR3 is CATSGLAGGNTGELFF. The CDR3 bases are TGTGCCACCAGCGGACTAGCGGGGGGGAACACCGGGGAGCTGTTTTTT.

This rearrangement joins TRBV6-1 to TRBJ2-7; 9 bases line up with TRBD1. Trimming at V came to 3 bases and at J to 0 bases, leaving 9 bases not matched to a gene. The CDR3 covers 17 residues. Germline CDR1 is MNHNS and CDR2 is SASEGT. In DNA, the CDR3 is TGTGCCAGCAGTGAGGGTACAGGGGGCTCATACTCCTACGAGCAGTACTTC. Residues: CASSEGTGGSYSYEQYF.

In this sample, this clonotype turned up a few times. CDR3 protein: CASSQGHRGIDTQYF. The CDR3 nucleotides are TGCGCCAGCAGCCAAGGTCACAGGGGGATAGATACGCAGTATTTT. The chain links TRBV4-3 to TRBJ2-3, with TRBD1 identical over 8 bases. Germline-derived CDR1 and CDR2 are LGHNA and YSLEER. V gave up 1 base and J gave up 5 bases; unmatched junction bases: 5. The CDR3 length is 15 residues.

The chain combines TRBV6-5 with TRBJ1-2; D is ambiguous. From germline, CDR1 is MNHEY and CDR2 SVGAGI. V was shortened by 2 bases and J by 7 bases, with 14 bases between the two germline ends. The CDR3 contains 14 residues. CDR3 amino acids: CASSYTYSPRGYTF. CDR3 in DNA: TGTGCCAGCAGTTACACCTATTCCCCTCGTGGCTACACCTTC.

This clonotype was counted only a few times. V is TRBV9 and J is TRBJ2-1; the D is unclear. Germline V gene sequence: CDR1 SGDLS, CDR2 YYNGEE. Trimming shortened V by 0 bases and J by 5 bases, and 3 bases separated the two germline ends. The CDR3 is 12 residues long. The CDR3 DNA sequence: TGTGCCAGCAGCGTAGCCCACAATGAGCAGTTCTTC. This sequence encodes CASSVAHNEQFF.

In this sample, this clonotype turned up a few times. A much larger clone differs from this one at a single base, so this may be a read error. This rearrangement joins TRBV7-2 to TRBJ1-1; D is undetermined. CDR1 is SGHTA and CDR2 is FQGNSA in the germline V gene. The CDR3 has 13 amino acids. Trimming removed 2 bases from V and 1 base from J, with 5 bases in between. CDR3 coding DNA: TGTGCCAGCAGCTTAATGAGGAACACTGAAGCTTTCTTT. This gives the protein CASSLMRNTEAFF.

This clonotype appeared a few times. The rearrangement joins TRBV11-2 to TRBJ2-7; D is perhaps TRBD2 (6 bases). The CDR3 length is 14 residues. Germline CDR1 is SGHAT and CDR2 is FQNNGV. V lost 4 bases and J 2 bases, leaving 12 bases between the germline ends. The CDR3 region is CASSSRDSAYEQYF. In DNA form, the CDR3 reads TGTGCCAGCAGCTCCCGGGACTCCGCCTACGAGCAGTACTTC.

This clonotype was recorded a few times. The chain joins TRBV18 to TRBJ2-1; 7 nucleotides align to TRBD1. The V segment lost 5 bases and the J segment 0 bases; nucleotides outside the gene matches: 7. CDR1 and CDR2 (germline): KGHSH, LQKENI. This CDR3 region has 16 residues. CDR3 sequence: CASSTRTGSSYNEQFF. The CDR3 bases are TGTGCCAGCTCAACTCGGACAGGAAGCTCCTACAATGAGCAGTTCTTC. Drawing the rest from reference TRBV18 and TRBJ2-1, the complete variable domain is NAGVMQNPRHLVRRRGQEARLRCSPMKGHSHVYWYRQLPEEGLKFMVYLQKENIIDESGMPKERFSAEFPKEGPSILRIQQVVRGDSAAYFCASSTRTGSSYNEQFFGPGTRLTVL.

This clonotype was recorded at least ten times. The chain uses TRBV5-1 and TRBJ2-1, with D perhaps TRBD1 (5 bases). In germline, CDR1 is SGHRS, CDR2 YFSETQ. The CDR3 covers 12 residues. The V and J ends lost 8 bases and 7 bases respectively, with 13 bases between them. In DNA, the CDR3 is TGCGCCAGTTCCCCTCAGGGTAATGAGCAGTTCTTC. This sequence encodes CASSPQGNEQFF.

DNA for the CDR3: TGTGCCAGCACCCCGACAGGGGCCTTCAATGAGCAGTTCTTC. Its protein product is CASTPTGAFNEQFF. This chain connects TRBV3-1 to TRBJ2-1, with 8 bases identical to TRBD1. CDR1 is LGHDT, CDR2 YNNKEL, per germline (reference sequence). CDR3 length equals 14 residues. J lost 6 bases, V lost 7 bases, and 8 bases had no gene match.

This clonotype turned up a few times. The rearrangement joins TRBV24-1 to TRBJ2-1; D may correspond to TRBD1 or TRBD2 (5 bases each). There are 13 residues in the CDR3. Trimming removed 0 bases from V and 13 bases from J, with 12 bases in between. Germline CDR1 reads KGHDR; CDR2 reads SFDVKD. CDR3 loop: CATSDLGDGPQFF. The CDR3 coding sequence is TGTGCCACCAGTGATTTGGGGGACGGTCCTCAGTTCTTC.

This sequence joins TRBV12-3 or TRBV12-4 and TRBJ2-7; 7 positions agree with TRBD1. The ends lost 4 bases at V and 5 bases at J; junction bases unmatched: 8. The CDR3 sequence is 14 residues long. CDR3 in amino acids: CASSSGTDRNEQYF. CDR3 bases: TGTGCCAGCAGTTCCGGGACAGACAGGAACGAGCAGTACTTC.

This clonotype came up a few times. This sequence joins TRBV4-3 and TRBJ2-1, with TRBD2 matching over 13 bases. The CDR3 spans 17 residues. J lost 4 bases, V lost 3 bases, and 6 bases had no gene match. Germline assignment: CDR1 LGHNA and CDR2 YSLEER. The CDR3 region is CASSQVTSGRVYNEQFF. CDR3 bases: TGCGCCAGCAGCCAGGTTACTAGCGGGAGGGTATACAATGAGCAGTTCTTC.

CDR3 sequence: CASSSKRGRADIQYF. Written as DNA, the CDR3 is TGTGCCAGCAGCTCAAAGAGGGGGCGGGCGGACATTCAGTACTTC. V gene TRBV11-2 combines with J gene TRBJ2-4; 7 bases are shared with TRBD1. V lost 4 bases, J lost 8 bases, and 11 bases stayed unmatched. Germline CDR1 reads SGHAT; CDR2 reads FQNNGV. The CDR3 runs to 15 residues. The variable domain in full, with the rest retrieved from reference TRBV11-2 and TRBJ2-4, is EAGVAQSPRYKIIEKRQSVAFWCNPISGHATLYWYQQILGQGPKLLIQFQNNGVVDDSQLPKDRFSAERLKGVDSTLKIQPAKLEDSAVYLCASSSKRGRADIQYFGAGTRLSVL.

This clonotype was picked up a small number of times. V usage is TRBV6-2 or TRBV6-3 and J usage is TRBJ2-7, with a weak D call TRBD1 (6 bases). Trimming cost V 11 bases and J 1 base, with 24 bases left between them. Germline loops: CDR1 MNHEY, CDR2 SVGEGT. The CDR3 loop spans 16 amino acids. CDR3 residues: CAPSGPGADGSYEQYF. The CDR3 DNA sequence: TGTGCCCCCTCGGGCCCAGGGGCAGATGGATCCTACGAGCAGTACTTC.

This clonotype appeared a few times. The chain joins TRBV12-3 or TRBV12-4 to TRBJ2-6; D is uncertain. V lost 7 bases to trimming and J lost 3 bases, with 13 bases between them. This CDR3 spans 15 amino acids. The CDR3 sequence: CASTRVGFGANVLTF. CDR3 bases: TGTGCCAGCACCAGAGTGGGGTTTGGGGCCAACGTCCTGACTTTC.

This clonotype was seen only a few times. The rearrangement links TRBV6-5 to TRBJ2-7, with 10 bases fitting TRBD1. With V trimmed by 3 bases and J by 6 bases, 11 bases remained unmatched. CDR1 and CDR2 (germline): MNHEY, SVGAGI. This CDR3 comprises 16 residues. The CDR3 region has the DNA TGTGCCAGCAGTTATGGCACGACAGGGGGCGTAGCCGAGCAGTACTTC. This encodes CASSYGTTGGVAEQYF.

The sample holds many counts of this clonotype. This chain joins TRBV6-5 and TRBJ2-3; 7 nucleotides match TRBD2. CDR3 length equals 17 residues. Germline V gene data show CDR1 as MNHEY and CDR2 as SVGAGI. The trim removed 1 base at V and 0 bases at J, leaving 7 bases unmatched. The CDR3 nucleotides are TGTGCCAGCAGTTACTGGGCTAGCGGAGGAAGCACAGATACGCAGTATTTT. Amino acids: CASSYWASGGSTDTQYF.

V is TRBV6-2 or TRBV6-3 and J is TRBJ1-1, with 7 bases that match TRBD1. The CDR3 is 17 amino acids. The germline CDR1 and CDR2 sequences are MNHEY and SVGEGT. Trimming removed 2 bases from V and 1 base from J; junction bases left unmatched: 10. The CDR3 nucleotides are TGTGCCAGCAGTTACACCCGGGGACAGCCCACGAACACTGAAGCTTTCTTT. It codes for CASSYTRGQPTNTEAFF.

The chain joins TRBV27 to TRBJ2-7; 7 nucleotides match TRBD1. J lost 2 bases, V lost 3 bases, and 4 bases had no gene match. Per the germline V gene, CDR1 is MNHEY and CDR2 is SMNVEV (reference sequence). The CDR3 length is 14 residues. The CDR3, as DNA: TGTGCCAGCAGTTTGACAGGGTACCCCTACGAGCAGTACTTC. This sequence encodes CASSLTGYPYEQYF.

The chain employs TRBV28 and TRBJ1-1, with D unclear. Per the germline V gene, CDR1 is MDHEN and CDR2 is SYDVKM. This CDR3 has 15 amino acids. V was clipped by 3 bases and J by 3 bases, with 14 bases between them. CDR3 loop: CASSFLYLKDTEAFF. The DNA for the CDR3 is TGTGCCAGCAGTTTTTTGTACCTGAAGGACACTGAAGCTTTCTTT.

In its sample, this clonotype was seen a few times. V gene TRBV20-1 combines with J gene TRBJ2-7; D tentatively fits TRBD1 or TRBD2 (5 bases each). The CDR3 contains 14 residues. V lost 6 bases and J 0 bases, leaving 15 bases between the germline ends. Germline CDR1 and CDR2: DFQATT and SNEGSKA (reference sequence). CDR3 in DNA: TGCAGTGCAAGCCGGGACCCCAGCTCCTACGAGCAGTACTTC. This gives the protein CSASRDPSSYEQYF.